The clone carrying this T cell receptor beta chain was counted many times. Its specificity is unknown. The data stem from a study of regulatory T cells in long-lasting Graves disease. Study observations and caveats: Persistent disease showed a preference for TRBV28, TRBJ1-2 and TRBJ2-5. Because few samples were included, accuracy may have been lower.

The CDR3 runs 12 residues. The germline CDR1 and CDR2 sequences are SNHLY and FYNNEI. Trimming shortened V by 7 bases and J by 1 base, and 7 bases separated the two germline ends. Time point here: newly diagnosed GD, antithyroid drugs for less than 3 months. RNA extracted from PBMCs served as the sequencing template. The authors built TCR beta libraries using iRepertoire HTBI primers and Arm-PCR of CDR3 regions. TCRdb recomputed calls from the multiplex PCR reads with MiXCR, one row per CDR3 protein. The table has fewer than 650,000 distinct CDR3 sequences, roughly 16% seen once; the top ten hold 15% to 20%. The data were also submitted as part of a second study, on T cells in Graves' hyperthyroidism and ophthalmopathy. That source reports: With the HTBI primer set, the TCR CDR3 went through a first round of RT-PCR.

The sequence was obtained from a young woman with Graves disease. The sample in question was peripheral blood mononuclear cells (PBMCs), obtained at new diagnosis, from a patient treated with antithyroid drugs. The chain links TRBV2 to TRBJ1-1; D not resolved. The CDR3, as DNA: TGTGCCAGCATTCCGGAGAACACTGAAGCTTTCTTT. Its translation is CASIPENTEAFF.